This is a list of T cell receptor beta chains from one sample in a study of radiotherapy plus CTLA-4 blockade in lung cancer. Data came from immunoSEQ multiplex PCR; TCRdb stores just in-frame clones and leaves some out. The sample yields about 25,000 clones, 73% seen once. The starting material was peripheral blood, obtained from a patient treated with radiotherapy plus ipilimumab. Every receptor here comes from a human donor with non-small cell lung cancer who had stable disease on radiotherapy plus ipilimumab. Both conserved end residues are part of each CDR3. The D gene is left open where the match is weak. Clone size, where shown, is once, few, many, or a class for clones that have expanded.

D gene: .
J gene: TRBJ2-7
clone size: .
V gene: TRBV7-2
CDR3 protein: CASSSMIQGEADEQYF
CDR3 DNA: TGTGCCAGCAGCTCAATGATCCAGGGGGAGGCGGACGAGCAGTACTTC

D gene: TRBD2
J gene: TRBJ2-1
clone size: .
V gene: TRBV9
CDR3 protein: CASSVPSGGGRSSYNEQFF
CDR3 DNA: TGTGCCAGCAGCGTTCCCTCGGGAGGCGGGAGGAGCTCCTACAATGAGCAGTTCTTC

D gene: .
J gene: TRBJ2-5
clone size: few
V gene: TRBV6-4
CDR3 protein: CASRHRAQETQYF
CDR3 DNA: TGTGCCAGCAGGCACCGGGCCCAAGAGACCCAGTACTTC

D gene: .
J gene: TRBJ2-1
clone size: .
V gene: TRBV5-4
CDR3 protein: CASRSSYNEQFF
CDR3 DNA: TGTGCCAGCAGATCCTCGTACAATGAGCAGTTCTTC

D gene: TRBD1
J gene: TRBJ1-1
clone size: .
V gene: TRBV7-9
CDR3 protein: CASSLAAGGVTEAFF
CDR3 DNA: TGTGCCAGCAGCTTAGCCGCAGGGGGAGTCACTGAAGCTTTCTTT

D gene: .
J gene: TRBJ2-2
clone size: .
V gene: TRBV14
CDR3 protein: CASSLKRGTGELFF
CDR3 DNA: TGTGCCAGCAGCCTTAAGAGGGGCACCGGGGAGCTGTTTTTT

D gene: .
J gene: TRBJ2-7
clone size: .
V gene: TRBV7-2
CDR3 protein: CASSLGGTSLYEQYF
CDR3 DNA: TGTGCCAGCAGCTTAGGGGGGACTTCCCTTTACGAGCAGTACTTC

D gene: .
J gene: TRBJ2-2
clone size: .
V gene: TRBV7-8
CDR3 protein: CASSLGGTGELFF
CDR3 DNA: TGTGCCAGCAGCTTAGGGGGCACCGGGGAGCTGTTTTTT

D gene: TRBD1
J gene: TRBJ2-5
clone size: .
V gene: TRBV7-8
CDR3 protein: CASSTIQPGQQETQYF
CDR3 DNA: TGTGCCAGCAGCACCATTCAGCCGGGACAGCAAGAGACCCAGTACTTC

D gene: TRBD2
J gene: TRBJ2-1
clone size: .
V gene: TRBV25-1
CDR3 protein: CASSEFSASGRVYNEQFF
CDR3 DNA: TGTGCCAGCAGTGAATTTTCGGCTAGCGGGAGGGTATACAATGAGCAGTTCTTC

D gene: .
J gene: TRBJ2-3
clone size: few
V gene: TRBV7-9
CDR3 protein: CASSPRQYTDTQYF
CDR3 DNA: TGTGCCAGCAGCCCACGACAGTACACAGATACGCAGTATTTT

D gene: TRBD1
J gene: TRBJ2-1
clone size: .
V gene: TRBV19
CDR3 protein: CASSSQGGGEQFF
CDR3 DNA: TGTGCCAGTAGTTCACAGGGGGGTGGTGAGCAGTTCTTC

D gene: .
J gene: TRBJ2-6
clone size: .
V gene: TRBV27
CDR3 protein: CASSFGINFSGANVLTF
CDR3 DNA: TGTGCCAGCAGTTTTGGAATAAACTTCTCTGGGGCCAACGTCCTGACTTTC

D gene: .
J gene: TRBJ1-6
clone size: .
V gene: TRBV7-6
CDR3 protein: CASGAGRGSPLHF
CDR3 DNA: TGTGCCAGCGGGGCAGGGAGGGGTTCACCCCTCCACTTT

D gene: .
J gene: TRBJ1-2
clone size: .
V gene: TRBV28
CDR3 protein: CASSLGPNYGYTF
CDR3 DNA: TGTGCCAGCAGCCTCGGGCCGAACTATGGCTACACCTTC

D gene: .
J gene: TRBJ2-7
clone size: .
V gene: TRBV28
CDR3 protein: CASSLVGHNYEQYF
CDR3 DNA: TGTGCCAGCAGTTTAGTGGGCCATAATTACGAGCAGTACTTC

D gene: .
J gene: TRBJ2-5
clone size: once
V gene: TRBV6-6
CDR3 protein: CAASVLPETQYF
CDR3 DNA: TGTGCCGCGAGTGTATTACCAGAGACCCAGTACTTC

D gene: .
J gene: TRBJ2-2
clone size: .
V gene: TRBV6-6
CDR3 protein: CASSRNRGGTGELFF
CDR3 DNA: TGTGCCAGCAGCAGAAACAGGGGAGGAACCGGGGAGCTGTTTTTT

D gene: .
J gene: TRBJ2-2
clone size: .
V gene: TRBV11-3
CDR3 protein: CASSDPYGTGELFF
CDR3 DNA: TGTGCCAGCAGCGACCCCTATGGCACCGGGGAGCTGTTTTTT

D gene: .
J gene: TRBJ2-3
clone size: .
V gene: TRBV5-4
CDR3 protein: CASSPMARRGTDTQYF
CDR3 DNA: TGTGCCAGTAGCCCCATGGCCAGGCGTGGTACAGATACGCAGTATTTT

D gene: .
J gene: TRBJ2-7
clone size: .
V gene: TRBV10-2
CDR3 protein: CAAGERPDWEQYF
CDR3 DNA: TGCGCCGCCGGGGAGCGACCCGACTGGGAGCAGTACTTC

D gene: TRBD1
J gene: TRBJ1-5
clone size: .
V gene: TRBV27
CDR3 protein: CASSPRQGGQPQHF
CDR3 DNA: TGTGCCAGCAGCCCGAGACAGGGCGGTCAGCCCCAGCATTTT